A selection of T cell receptor beta chains follows, all from one sample in a study of human T cells and chemical hapten exposure. Each CDR3 protein gets one entry after TCRdb re-called the RACE reads with MiXCR. The data show approximately 370,000 distinct CDR3 sequences, about 5% seen once. The sample was whole blood, taken in connection with sensitization to the hapten diphenylcyclopropenone (DPC). Receptors originate from a woman aged 18-29 years with alopecia areata. Some clones in this sample may be carry-over from other donors' samples. The CDR3 runs from the conserved cysteine through the conserved F or W. The order of the fields is D gene, J gene, V gene, clone size, CDR3 protein, CDR3 DNA. A D gene is named only where the DNA matches it firmly. For some rows the clone size is stated as once, few or many, or as a class when expanded; others skip it.

D gene: .
J gene: TRBJ2-7
V gene: TRBV12-3/TRBV12-4
clone size: many
CDR3 protein: CASSPGVLEQYF
CDR3 DNA: TGTGCCAGCAGTCCAGGGGTTCTCGAGCAGTACTTC

D gene: .
J gene: TRBJ2-7
V gene: TRBV5-1
clone size: .
CDR3 protein: CASSLAPGVSYEQYF
CDR3 DNA: TGCGCCAGCAGCTTGGCCCCCGGGGTCTCCTACGAGCAGTACTTC

D gene: TRBD1
J gene: TRBJ2-1
V gene: TRBV7-8
clone size: few
CDR3 protein: CASSSIRPSGTGGYNEQFF
CDR3 DNA: TGTGCCAGCAGCTCCATCCGCCCCTCCGGGACAGGGGGTTACAATGAGCAGTTCTTC

D gene: .
J gene: TRBJ2-7
V gene: TRBV12-3/TRBV12-4
clone size: many
CDR3 protein: CASSFQGSDEQYF
CDR3 DNA: TGTGCCAGCAGTTTCCAGGGATCAGACGAGCAGTACTTC

D gene: .
J gene: TRBJ1-4
V gene: TRBV7-2
clone size: few
CDR3 protein: CASKEGHSNEKLFF
CDR3 DNA: TGTGCCAGCAAGGAGGGACACTCTAATGAAAAACTGTTTTTT

D gene: TRBD2
J gene: TRBJ2-1
V gene: TRBV6-2/TRBV6-3
clone size: .
CDR3 protein: CASTVTSGVNNEQFF
CDR3 DNA: TGTGCCAGCACCGTAACTAGCGGGGTAAACAATGAGCAGTTCTTC

D gene: TRBD2
J gene: TRBJ2-1
V gene: TRBV11-2
clone size: few
CDR3 protein: CASSFETSGGASLFF
CDR3 DNA: TGTGCCAGCAGCTTTGAGACTAGCGGGGGGGCATCTCTGTTCTTC

D gene: TRBD1
J gene: TRBJ2-1
V gene: TRBV6-5
clone size: many
CDR3 protein: CASRERSGTGYEQFF
CDR3 DNA: TGTGCCAGCAGAGAACGCTCCGGGACAGGGTATGAGCAGTTCTTC

D gene: TRBD1
J gene: TRBJ1-6
V gene: TRBV19
clone size: .
CDR3 protein: CASSMNHPPGQPYNSPLHF
CDR3 DNA: TGTGCCAGTAGTATGAACCATCCTCCGGGACAGCCTTATAATTCACCCCTCCACTTT

D gene: .
J gene: TRBJ2-7
V gene: TRBV6-2/TRBV6-3
clone size: .
CDR3 protein: CASRSSSYFSYEQYF
CDR3 DNA: TGTGCCAGCAGATCGAGCAGTTACTTCTCCTACGAGCAGTACTTC

D gene: .
J gene: TRBJ2-3
V gene: TRBV6-2/TRBV6-3
clone size: many
CDR3 protein: CASSPERGNSYGTDTQYF
CDR3 DNA: TGTGCCAGCAGCCCCGAGAGGGGCAACTCCTACGGCACAGATACGCAGTATTTT

D gene: TRBD1
J gene: TRBJ1-6
V gene: TRBV7-8
clone size: few
CDR3 protein: CASSQGQGANSPLHF
CDR3 DNA: TGTGCCAGCAGCCAAGGACAGGGGGCGAATTCACCCCTCCACTTT

D gene: .
J gene: TRBJ2-7
V gene: TRBV27
clone size: many
CDR3 protein: CASSSHRDEQYF
CDR3 DNA: TGTGCCAGCAGTTCCCACAGGGATGAGCAGTACTTC

D gene: .
J gene: TRBJ1-1
V gene: TRBV5-1
clone size: many
CDR3 protein: CASSFTGLNTEAFF
CDR3 DNA: TGCGCCAGCAGCTTTACAGGGTTGAACACTGAAGCTTTCTTT

D gene: .
J gene: TRBJ2-1
V gene: TRBV4-1
clone size: few
CDR3 protein: CASSPVGGISNEQFF
CDR3 DNA: TGCGCCAGCAGCCCTGTTGGGGGAATTTCCAATGAGCAGTTCTTC

D gene: .
J gene: TRBJ2-6
V gene: TRBV6-5
clone size: many
CDR3 protein: CASSYSIHKSSGANVLTF
CDR3 DNA: TGTGCCAGCAGTTACAGTATCCACAAAAGCTCTGGGGCCAACGTCCTGACTTTC

D gene: .
J gene: TRBJ2-5
V gene: TRBV28
clone size: few
CDR3 protein: CASRSPLGTQYF
CDR3 DNA: TGTGCCAGCAGATCCCCCCTTGGGACCCAGTACTTC

D gene: .
J gene: TRBJ2-3
V gene: TRBV14
clone size: .
CDR3 protein: CASSQDKGLQPDTQYF
CDR3 DNA: TGTGCCAGCAGCCAAGACAAGGGGCTTCAGCCAGATACGCAGTATTTT

D gene: TRBD2
J gene: TRBJ2-5
V gene: TRBV7-8
clone size: .
CDR3 protein: CASSHSTSGGARETQYF
CDR3 DNA: TGTGCCAGCAGCCATTCGACTAGCGGGGGGGCCCGGGAGACCCAGTACTTC

D gene: .
J gene: TRBJ1-1
V gene: TRBV7-2
clone size: few
CDR3 protein: CASSSSGWDTEAFF
CDR3 DNA: TGTGCCAGCAGTTCAAGTGGATGGGACACTGAAGCTTTCTTT

D gene: .
J gene: TRBJ2-5
V gene: TRBV3-1
clone size: many
CDR3 protein: CASSQIKTDLQVTQYF
CDR3 DNA: TGTGCCAGCAGCCAGATAAAGACAGACCTACAAGTGACCCAGTACTTC

D gene: .
J gene: TRBJ1-1
V gene: TRBV12-3/TRBV12-4
clone size: few
CDR3 protein: CASSFRDPLSDTEAFF
CDR3 DNA: TGTGCCAGCAGTTTCAGGGACCCCCTCAGCGACACTGAAGCTTTCTTT